This T cell receptor beta chain was sequenced in a study of breast tumors, draining lymph nodes, adjacent tissues. TCRdb independently ran MiXCR on the multiplex PCR reads; one entry per CDR3 protein. The sample contains around 290,000 distinct CDR3 sequences, about 33% of which appear only once. This CDR3 comprises 12 residues. Germline CDR1 reads SEHNR; CDR2 reads FQNEAQ (reference sequence). V lost 5 bases and J lost 17, with 18 bases in between. Samples came from axillary lymph nodes draining the breast cancer. Points on this clonotype: Since a much larger clone is just one base distant, this may be a read error.

The gene calls are TRBV7-9 and TRBJ1-4; possible D gene TRBD1, 6 bases. Sequencing input: axillary lymph node tissue. This receptor was obtained from a female donor with breast cancer. Some clones in this sample may be carry-over from other donors' samples. CDR3 protein: CASSVQGPGCFF. For the CDR3, the DNA is TGTGCCAGCAGCGTACAGGGTCCGGGCTGTTTTTTT.